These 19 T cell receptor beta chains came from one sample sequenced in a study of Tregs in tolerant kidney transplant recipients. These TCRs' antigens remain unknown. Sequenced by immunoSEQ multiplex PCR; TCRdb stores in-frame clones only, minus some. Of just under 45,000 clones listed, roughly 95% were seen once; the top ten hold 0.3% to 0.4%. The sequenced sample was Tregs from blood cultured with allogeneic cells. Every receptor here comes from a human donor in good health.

CDR3: CAISDFSGGITEAFF. The CDR3 coding sequence is TGTGCCATCAGTGACTTTTCAGGGGGCATCACTGAAGCTTTCTTT. The chain is built from TRBV10-3 and TRBJ1-1; 8 nucleotides line up with TRBD1. V gave up 3 bases and J gave up 4 bases; unmatched junction bases: 7. This CDR3 spans 15 amino acids. CDR1 and CDR2 (germline): ENHRY, SYGVKD.

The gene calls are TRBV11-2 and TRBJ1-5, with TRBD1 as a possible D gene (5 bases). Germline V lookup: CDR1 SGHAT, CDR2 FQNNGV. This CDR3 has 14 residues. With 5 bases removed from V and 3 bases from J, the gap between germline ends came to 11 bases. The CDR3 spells CASSPGRVNQPQHF. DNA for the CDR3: TGTGCCAGCAGCCCGGGACGGGTCAATCAGCCCCAGCATTTT.

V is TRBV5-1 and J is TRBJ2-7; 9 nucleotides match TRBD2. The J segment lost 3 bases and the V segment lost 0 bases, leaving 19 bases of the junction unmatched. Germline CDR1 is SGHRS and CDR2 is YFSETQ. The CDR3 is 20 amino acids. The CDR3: CASSLESFTLGLAGNYEQYF. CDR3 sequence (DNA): TGCGCCAGCAGCTTGGAATCGTTCACCCTGGGGCTAGCGGGAAACTACGAGCAGTACTTC.

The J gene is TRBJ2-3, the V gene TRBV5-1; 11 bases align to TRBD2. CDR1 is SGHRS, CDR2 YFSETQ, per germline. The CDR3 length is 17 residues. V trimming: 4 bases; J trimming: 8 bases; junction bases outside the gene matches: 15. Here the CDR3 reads CASSPASSGGHLGTQYF. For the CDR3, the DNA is TGCGCCAGCAGCCCCGCCTCTAGCGGGGGGCACCTAGGTACGCAGTATTTT.

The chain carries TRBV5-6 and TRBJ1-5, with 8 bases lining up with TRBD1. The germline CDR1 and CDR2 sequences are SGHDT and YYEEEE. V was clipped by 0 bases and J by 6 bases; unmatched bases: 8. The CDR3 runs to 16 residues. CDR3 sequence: CASSLGGPGGAQPQHF. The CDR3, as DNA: TGTGCCAGCAGCTTGGGAGGTCCAGGGGGCGCTCAGCCCCAGCATTTT.

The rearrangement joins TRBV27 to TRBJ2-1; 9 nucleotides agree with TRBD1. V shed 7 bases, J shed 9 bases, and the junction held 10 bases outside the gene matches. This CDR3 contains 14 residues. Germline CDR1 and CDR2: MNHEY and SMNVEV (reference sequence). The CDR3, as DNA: TGTGCCAGCAATAGGGACAGGGTGGGAAGTGAGCAGTTCTTC. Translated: CASNRDRVGSEQFF.

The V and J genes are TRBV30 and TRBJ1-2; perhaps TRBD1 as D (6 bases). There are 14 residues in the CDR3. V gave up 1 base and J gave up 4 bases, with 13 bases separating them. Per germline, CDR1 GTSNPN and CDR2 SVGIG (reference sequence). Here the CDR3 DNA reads TGTGCCTGGAGTGCCTCGGGACATTCCTATGGCTACACCTTC. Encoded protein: CAWSASGHSYGYTF.

The CDR3 loop is CASSDLAGEVDTQYF. For the CDR3, the DNA is TGCGCCAGCAGTGACCTAGCGGGAGAGGTAGATACGCAGTATTTT. This chain links TRBV10-1 with TRBJ2-3; TRBD2 matches at 10 bases. V lost 3 bases and J lost 5; bases outside the gene matches: 5. The CDR3 extends over 15 amino acids. Germline V gives CDR1 WNHNN, CDR2 SYGVQD (reference sequence).

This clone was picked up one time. The chain's CDR3 is CASSQARDNRRVYNEQFF. The CDR3 DNA reads as TGTGCCAGCAGCCAAGCCCGGGACAACCGGCGGGTTTACAATGAGCAGTTCTTC. The rearrangement joins TRBV4-2 to TRBJ2-1; D is possibly TRBD1 (6 bases). Trimming took 1 base from V and 4 from J, leaving 20 bases between them. The CDR3 loop spans 18 amino acids. Per germline, CDR1 LGHNA and CDR2 YNFKEQ.

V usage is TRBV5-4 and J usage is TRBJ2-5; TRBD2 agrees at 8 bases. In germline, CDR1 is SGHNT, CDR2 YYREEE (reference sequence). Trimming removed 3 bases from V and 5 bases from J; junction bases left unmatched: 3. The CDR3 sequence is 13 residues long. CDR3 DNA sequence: TGTGCCAGCAGCTCGGGACTAGACGAGACCCAGTACTTC. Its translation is CASSSGLDETQYF. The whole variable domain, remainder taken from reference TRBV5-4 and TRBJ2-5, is ETGVTQSPTHLIKTRGQQVTLRCSSQSGHNTVSWYQQALGQGPQFIFQYYREEENGRGNFPPRFSGLQFPNYSSELNVNALELDDSALYLCASSSGLDETQYFGPGTRLLVL.

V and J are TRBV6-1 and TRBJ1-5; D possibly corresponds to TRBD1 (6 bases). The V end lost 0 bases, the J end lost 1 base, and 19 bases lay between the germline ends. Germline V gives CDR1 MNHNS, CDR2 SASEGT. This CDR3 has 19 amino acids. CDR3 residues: CASSEAGDGQTYSNQPQHF. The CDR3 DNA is TGTGCCAGCAGTGAAGCTGGAGACGGACAGACATACAGCAATCAGCCCCAGCATTTT.

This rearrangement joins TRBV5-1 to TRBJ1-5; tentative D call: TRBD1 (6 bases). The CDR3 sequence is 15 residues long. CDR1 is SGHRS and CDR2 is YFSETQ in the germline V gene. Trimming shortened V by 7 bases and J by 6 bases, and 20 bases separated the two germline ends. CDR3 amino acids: CASAQGGTASQPQHF. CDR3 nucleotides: TGCGCCAGCGCCCAAGGGGGTACGGCGAGTCAGCCCCAGCATTTT.

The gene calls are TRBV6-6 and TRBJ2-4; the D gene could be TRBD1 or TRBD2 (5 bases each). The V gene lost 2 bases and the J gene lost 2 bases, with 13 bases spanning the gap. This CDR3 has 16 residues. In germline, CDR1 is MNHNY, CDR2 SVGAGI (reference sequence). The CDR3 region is CASSYGGSGTKNIQYF. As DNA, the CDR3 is TGTGCCAGCAGTTACGGGGGATCGGGTACCAAAAACATTCAGTACTTC.

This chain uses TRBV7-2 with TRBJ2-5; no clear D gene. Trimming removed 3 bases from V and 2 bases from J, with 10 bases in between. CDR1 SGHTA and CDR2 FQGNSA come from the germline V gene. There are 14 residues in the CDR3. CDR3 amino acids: CASSFLGLQETQYF. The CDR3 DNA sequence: TGTGCCAGCAGCTTCTTGGGCTTACAAGAGACCCAGTACTTC.

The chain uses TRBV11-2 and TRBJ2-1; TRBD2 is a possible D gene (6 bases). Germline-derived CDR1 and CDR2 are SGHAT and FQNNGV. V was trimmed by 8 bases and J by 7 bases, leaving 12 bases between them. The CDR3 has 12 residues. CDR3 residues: CASHYRGNEQFF. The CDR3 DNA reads TGTGCCAGCCACTACCGGGGGAATGAGCAGTTCTTC.

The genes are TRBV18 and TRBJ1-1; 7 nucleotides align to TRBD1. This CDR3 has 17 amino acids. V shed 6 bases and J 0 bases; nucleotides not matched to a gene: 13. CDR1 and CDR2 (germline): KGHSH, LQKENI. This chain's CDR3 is CASSPRGQKHMNTEAFF. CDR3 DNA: TGTGCCAGCTCCCCTAGGGGGCAGAAACACATGAACACTGAAGCTTTCTTT.

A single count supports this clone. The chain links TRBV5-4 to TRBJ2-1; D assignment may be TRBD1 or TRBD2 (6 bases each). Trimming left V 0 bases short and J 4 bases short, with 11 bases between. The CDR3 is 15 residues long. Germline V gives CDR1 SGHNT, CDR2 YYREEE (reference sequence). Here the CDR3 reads CASSLEGGGYNEQFF. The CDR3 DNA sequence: TGTGCCAGCAGCTTGGAGGGGGGCGGTTACAATGAGCAGTTCTTC.

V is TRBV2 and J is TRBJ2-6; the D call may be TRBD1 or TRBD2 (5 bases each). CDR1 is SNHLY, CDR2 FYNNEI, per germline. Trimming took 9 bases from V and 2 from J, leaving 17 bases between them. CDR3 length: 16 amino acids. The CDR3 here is CASGDASGTGANVLTF. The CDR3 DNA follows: TGTGCCAGTGGGGACGCCTCAGGAACTGGGGCCAACGTCCTGACTTTC. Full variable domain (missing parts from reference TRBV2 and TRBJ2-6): EPEVTQTPSHQVTQMGQEVILRCVPISNHLYFYWYRQILGQKVEFLVSFYNNEISEKSEIFDDQFSVERPDGSNFTLKIRSTKLEDSAMYFCASGDASGTGANVLTFGAGSRLTVL.

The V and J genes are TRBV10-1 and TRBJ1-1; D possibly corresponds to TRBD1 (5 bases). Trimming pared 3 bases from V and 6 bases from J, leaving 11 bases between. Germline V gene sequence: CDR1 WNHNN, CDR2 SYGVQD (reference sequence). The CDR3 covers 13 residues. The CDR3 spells CASSDGRVAEAFF. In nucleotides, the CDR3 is TGCGCCAGCAGTGACGGCAGGGTGGCTGAAGCTTTCTTT.